Following are 5 T cell receptor beta chains from one sample sequenced in a study of cytomegalovirus exposure and HLA in healthy donors. It was with 60 Vbeta and 13 Jbeta primers that the PCR ran. Produced via immunoSEQ multiplex PCR; TCRdb's table is partial and in-frame only. The sample has around 200,000 clones; nearly 80% are singletons. The sequencing sample was made of PBMCs. The receptor set was obtained from a man aged 18 to 30 in good health and CMV-seronegative.

The chain combines TRBV7-2 with TRBJ2-3; 14 nucleotides match TRBD2. The length of the CDR3 is 16 residues. V was pared by 7 bases and J by 6 bases, with 9 bases of the junction left unmatched. Germline-derived CDR1 and CDR2 are SGHTA and FQGNSA. CDR3 bases: TGTGCCAGCATCTCCGGGACTAGCGGGGGAGGGGATACGCAGTATTTT. Residues: CASISGTSGGGDTQYF.

This chain links TRBV6-5 with TRBJ2-5; no reliable D call. Germline CDR1 MNHEY, CDR2 SVGAGI. Trimming cost V 5 bases and J 5 bases, with 12 bases left between them. CDR3 length: 13 residues. The CDR3 DNA reads TGTGCCAGCAGTCCAGATAATATCGAGACCCAGTACTTC. Its protein is CASSPDNIETQYF.

V and J are TRBV13 and TRBJ1-5; 7 bases map to TRBD1. V gave up 5 bases and J gave up 7 bases; unmatched junction bases: 11. Germline V CDR1 and CDR2: PRHDT, FYEKMQ (reference sequence). This CDR3 is built from 15 residues. The DNA for the CDR3 is TGTGCCAGCAGCCGCGGTTCGGGGACAGCCCAGCCCCAGCATTTT. Its protein product is CASSRGSGTAQPQHF.

The J gene is TRBJ2-3, the V gene TRBV9; 7 positions match TRBD2. After removal of 3 bases from V and 4 bases from J, the junction contained 11 bases not matched to a gene. The V gene's germline CDR1 is SGDLS and CDR2 YYNGEE. The CDR3 contains 16 residues. The CDR3 bases are TGTGCCAGCAGCGGTGGGTCGGGAGGAGGCTCAGATACGCAGTATTTT. It is translated as CASSGGSGGGSDTQYF.

This chain links TRBV5-4 with TRBJ1-1, with 9 bases matching TRBD1. Germline CDR1 and CDR2: SGHNT and YYREEE (reference sequence). The V gene end was trimmed by 4 bases and the J gene end by 7 bases; junction bases not matched to a gene: 8. The CDR3 is 14 amino acids. This CDR3 reads CASSEPGQGSEAFF. In nucleotides, the CDR3 is TGTGCCAGCAGCGAACCGGGACAGGGTAGTGAAGCTTTCTTT.